The 27 T cell receptor beta chains below come from one sample, sequenced in a study of untreated major depressive disorder. Assay used: immunoSEQ multiplex PCR; TCRdb lists only in-frame clones, some missing. The sample lists about 18,000 clones, over 75% seen once, with approximately 0.86% in the top ten. The sequencing input was CD4+ T cells from PBMCs. These receptor sequences come from a woman in her twenties or thirties in good health.

The chain uses TRBV2 and TRBJ1-4, with 7 bases aligning to TRBD1. The V and J ends lost 6 bases and 8 bases, in that order; junction bases with no gene match: 12. This CDR3 has 15 amino acids. Germline values: CDR1 SNHLY, CDR2 FYNNEI. CDR3 loop: CASRFQGGPGEKLFF. CDR3 DNA: TGTGCCAGCAGATTTCAGGGGGGGCCAGGCGAAAAACTGTTTTTT.

The gene calls are TRBV9 and TRBJ2-2; D is ambiguous. V was shortened by 0 bases and J by 1 base, with 4 bases between the two germline ends. The CDR3 has 14 amino acids. CDR1 is SGDLS, CDR2 YYNGEE, per germline. CDR3 nucleotide sequence: TGTGCCAGCAGCGTAGTTTGGAACACCGGGGAGCTGTTTTTT. The encoded protein is CASSVVWNTGELFF.

This sequence joins TRBV30 and TRBJ2-1; 10 nucleotides line up with TRBD2. CDR3 length: 15 residues. Trimming cost V 4 bases and J 8 bases; bases outside gene matches: 11. From germline, CDR1 is GTSNPN and CDR2 SVGIG (reference sequence). The CDR3 nucleotides are TGTGCCTGGAATTATGGGCTAGCGGGAGTCGATGAGCAGTTCTTC. Amino acid sequence: CAWNYGLAGVDEQFF.

V gene TRBV11-2 combines with J gene TRBJ2-1, with 7 bases matching TRBD2. The CDR3 extends over 17 amino acids. Losses at the gene ends were 1 base for V and 6 bases for J; bases not matched to a gene: 12. Germline V gene sequence: CDR1 SGHAT, CDR2 FQNNGV. Written as DNA, the CDR3 is TGTGCCAGCAGCTTAGTCGTTCTGGCGGGAGCTCTCAATGAGCAGTTCTTC. Amino acids: CASSLVVLAGALNEQFF.

The chain combines TRBV7-2 with TRBJ2-1, with D maybe TRBD2 (5 bases). Trimming took off 3 bases at V and 9 bases at J, with 15 bases between the two ends. This CDR3 spans 14 amino acids. Germline CDR1 is SGHTA and CDR2 is FQGNSA. CDR3: CASSFAGAATEQFF. CDR3 bases: TGTGCCAGCAGCTTTGCCGGAGCGGCGACTGAGCAGTTCTTC.

This clone was recorded a few times. The DNA of the CDR3 is TGTGCCAGCAGCGGGGACAGCACTAACTATGGCTACACCTTC. Translating gives CASSGDSTNYGYTF. The chain has TRBV6-1 and TRBJ1-2; TRBD1 agrees at 7 bases. V lost 6 bases, J lost 0 bases, and 4 bases stayed unmatched. CDR1 is MNHNS and CDR2 is SASEGT in the germline V gene. This CDR3 is built from 14 residues.

This clone was counted a single time. V gene TRBV2 combines with J gene TRBJ2-7; possible D gene TRBD2, 5 bases. Trimming took off 2 bases at V and 4 bases at J, with 6 bases between the two ends. The CDR3 runs to 12 residues. Germline assignment: CDR1 SNHLY and CDR2 FYNNEI. This CDR3 reads CASSEKRYEQYF. The CDR3 DNA reads as TGTGCCAGCAGTGAAAAGCGGTACGAGCAGTACTTC.

This sequence joins TRBV7-2 and TRBJ1-2; D might be TRBD1 (5 bases). This CDR3 is built from 13 residues. V was cut by 6 bases and J by 4 bases, with 12 bases left in between. Germline CDR1 reads SGHTA; CDR2 reads FQGNSA. CDR3 nucleotides: TGTGCCAGCAGGCCCCCTGGGGGCTATGGCTACACCTTC. Translating it yields CASRPPGGYGYTF.

This chain connects TRBV5-1 to TRBJ2-5, with 16 nucleotides matching TRBD2. Germline V gene data show CDR1 as SGHRS and CDR2 as YFSETQ. This CDR3 contains 18 residues. V trimming: 5 bases; J trimming: 4 bases; junction bases outside the gene matches: 11. This chain's CDR3 is CASSSGTSGRAGGETQYF. The CDR3 coding sequence is TGCGCCAGCAGTTCCGGGACTAGCGGGAGGGCCGGGGGAGAGACCCAGTACTTC.

The chain links TRBV6-5 to TRBJ2-5; no clear D gene. The germline gives CDR1 MNHEY, CDR2 SVGAGI. V was clipped by 2 bases and J by 5 bases, with 12 bases between them. The CDR3 is 14 amino acids. CDR3 in amino acids: CASSYGVASETQYF. Written as DNA, the CDR3 is TGTGCCAGCAGTTACGGGGTGGCCTCTGAGACCCAGTACTTC.

The rearrangement links TRBV5-4 to TRBJ2-2, with D possibly matching TRBD2 (6 bases). Deletions cut 0 bases from V and 5 bases from J, with 11 bases between. From germline, CDR1 is SGHNT and CDR2 YYREEE (reference sequence). This CDR3 has 15 amino acids. CDR3 nucleotides: TGTGCCAGCAGCTTGGGAGGGAGGAGGACCGGGGAGCTGTTTTTT. Its protein is CASSLGGRRTGELFF.

The chain has TRBV11-2 and TRBJ2-6, with D perhaps TRBD1 (6 bases). The germline V gene encodes CDR1 SGHAT and CDR2 FQNNGV. The V gene lost 4 bases and the J gene lost 0 bases, with 13 bases spanning the gap. The CDR3 runs 17 residues. CDR3 coding DNA: TGTGCCAGCAGCTCCCATGCAGGGGACTCTGGGGCCAACGTCCTGACTTTC. It specifies CASSSHAGDSGANVLTF.

The gene calls are TRBV30 and TRBJ1-5; 9 nucleotides agree with TRBD1. In germline, CDR1 is GTSNPN, CDR2 SVGIG (reference sequence). This CDR3 has 15 residues. Losses at the gene ends were 4 bases for V and 2 bases for J; bases not matched to a gene: 6. The CDR3: CAWTSDRGGNQPQHF. The CDR3 region has the DNA TGTGCCTGGACCTCGGACAGGGGAGGCAATCAGCCCCAGCATTTT.

V is TRBV4-1 and J is TRBJ1-4; 9 nucleotides align to TRBD1. Germline V gives CDR1 MGHRA, CDR2 YSYEKL. There are 16 residues in the CDR3. Trimming at V came to 1 base and at J to 8 bases, leaving 8 bases not matched to a gene. CDR3: CASSQGMGTGNEKLFF. In DNA form, the CDR3 reads TGCGCCAGCAGCCAAGGGATGGGGACAGGGAACGAAAAACTGTTTTTT.

The chain employs TRBV4-3 and TRBJ2-3; the match to TRBD2 covers 8 bases. Germline V gene data show CDR1 as LGHNA and CDR2 as YSLEER. Trimming cost V 0 bases and J 1 base; bases outside gene matches: 6. The CDR3 is 17 residues long. CDR3 protein: CASSQDLPGGRTDTQYF. CDR3 coding DNA: TGCGCCAGCAGCCAAGATCTGCCGGGAGGGCGCACAGATACGCAGTATTTT.

The CDR3 DNA is TGTGCCAGCAGCGTAGGAAGGTGGGAAGGTGGCACAGATACGCAGTATTTT. This encodes CASSVGRWEGGTDTQYF. The chain carries TRBV9 and TRBJ2-3; no reliable D call. Trimming removed 0 bases from V and 1 base from J, with 15 bases in between. From germline, CDR1 is SGDLS and CDR2 YYNGEE. This CDR3 region has 17 residues.

This chain joins TRBV29-1 and TRBJ2-1; D not resolved. V lost 3 bases to trimming and J lost 2 bases, with 2 bases between them. Looked up from germline, CDR1 is SQVTM and CDR2 is ANQGSEA. The CDR3 runs 11 residues. CDR3 sequence reads: CSVEPYNEQFF. Written as DNA, the CDR3 is TGCAGCGTTGAGCCCTACAATGAGCAGTTCTTC.

This sequence joins TRBV5-6 and TRBJ2-6; maybe TRBD1 (6 bases). CDR1 and CDR2 (germline): SGHDT, YYEEEE. V was pared by 6 bases and J by 2 bases, with 12 bases between. CDR3 length: 15 residues. As DNA, the CDR3 is TGTGCCAGCACATTTAAGGGGGCTGGGGCCAACGTCCTGACTTTC. Translated: CASTFKGAGANVLTF.

The rearrangement links TRBV9 to TRBJ2-7; 7 bases are shared with TRBD1. The CDR3 spans 17 residues. CDR1 and CDR2 (germline): SGDLS, YYNGEE. V lost 5 bases and J lost 4; bases outside the gene matches: 18. CDR3: CASSPQVGQPSFYEQYF. CDR3 bases: TGTGCCAGCAGTCCTCAGGTGGGACAGCCTTCCTTTTACGAGCAGTACTTC.

This chain uses TRBV27 with TRBJ1-2, with a weak D call TRBD1 (5 bases). Germline loops: CDR1 MNHEY, CDR2 SMNVEV (reference sequence). This CDR3 spans 13 amino acids. V lost 3 bases and J lost 4, with 9 bases in between. The CDR3 nucleotides read TGTGCCAGCAGTTTTCAGGGTGCCTATGGCTACACCTTC. Translating it yields CASSFQGAYGYTF.

The chain recombines TRBV7-2 with TRBJ2-1; D possibly corresponds to TRBD2 (6 bases). Germline CDR1 and CDR2: SGHTA and FQGNSA. The CDR3 totals 17 residues. V was shortened by 3 bases and J by 6 bases, with 21 bases between the two germline ends. As DNA, the CDR3 is TGTGCCAGCAGCTTTGCGGGGACGGGAGAGGGAAGCAATGAGCAGTTCTTC. Amino acid sequence: CASSFAGTGEGSNEQFF.

The chain uses TRBV28 and TRBJ2-7; 11 bases are a match to TRBD2. The CDR3 is made up of 15 amino acids. V was pared by 4 bases and J by 6 bases, with 8 bases of the junction left unmatched. Per germline, CDR1 MDHEN and CDR2 SYDVKM. CDR3 sequence: CASSSATSGIGEQYF. The CDR3 DNA sequence: TGTGCCAGCAGTTCAGCGACTAGCGGGATCGGCGAGCAGTACTTC. Using reference TRBV28 and TRBJ2-7 for the parts outside the CDR3, the full variable domain is DVKVTQSSRYLVKRTGEKVFLECVQDMDHENMFWYRQDPGLGLRLIYFSYDVKMKEKGDIPEGYSVSREKKERFSLILESASTNQTSMYLCASSSATSGIGEQYFGPGTRLTVT.

V and J are TRBV5-6 and TRBJ2-7, with TRBD1 as a possible D gene (5 bases). The CDR3 extends over 14 amino acids. CDR1 is SGHDT, CDR2 YYEEEE, per germline. With 4 bases removed from V and 0 bases from J, the gap between germline ends came to 11 bases. CDR3 in amino acids: CASSPRQSSYEQYF. The CDR3 DNA reads as TGTGCCAGCAGCCCCAGACAGAGCTCCTACGAGCAGTACTTC.

The rearrangement links TRBV7-8 to TRBJ2-1; 11 positions agree with TRBD2. V was pared by 5 bases and J by 5 bases, with 5 bases of the junction left unmatched. The CDR3 has 15 amino acids. The V gene's germline CDR1 is SGHVS and CDR2 FQNEAQ. CDR3 residues: CASSRLAGYNNEQFF. The CDR3 region has the DNA TGTGCCAGCAGCCGACTAGCGGGATATAACAATGAGCAGTTCTTC.

The V call is TRBV29-1, the J call TRBJ1-5; 8 bases map to TRBD1. This CDR3 is built from 14 residues. Per germline, CDR1 SQVTM and CDR2 ANQGSEA. Germline trimming cut 5 bases from V and 5 bases from J; bases unmatched to any gene: 8. The CDR3, as DNA: TGCAGCGTTCTCGGCAGGGGGCCTGATCAGCCCCAGCATTTT. This translates into CSVLGRGPDQPQHF.

This chain links TRBV27 with TRBJ2-4; 11 bases map to TRBD2. V lost 0 bases and J lost 6; bases outside the gene matches: 7. The CDR3 has 17 residues. Per the germline V gene, CDR1 is MNHEY and CDR2 is SMNVEV (reference sequence). CDR3 protein: CASSLSYSGTSGNIQYF. The CDR3 DNA sequence: TGTGCCAGCAGTTTATCCTACTCCGGGACTAGCGGAAACATTCAGTACTTC.

V usage is TRBV29-1 and J usage is TRBJ2-1; TRBD2 matches at 9 bases. Germline lookup yields CDR1 SQVTM and CDR2 ANQGSEA. V lost 4 bases to trimming and J lost 2 bases; unmatched junction nucleotides: 3. The CDR3 extends over 14 amino acids. This CDR3 is CSVGREGPYNEQFF. The CDR3 coding sequence is TGCAGCGTTGGGCGGGAGGGCCCCTACAATGAGCAGTTCTTC.